This TCR beta chain originates from a study of cytomegalovirus exposure and HLA in healthy donors. About this clone: Other DNA sequences from this sample encode an identical CDR3 as well.

The CDR3 is 14 residues long. CDR1 SGHVS and CDR2 FNYEAQ come from the germline V gene. V trimming: 8 bases; J trimming: 5 bases; junction bases outside the gene matches: 9. Primers: 60 Vbeta forward and 13 Jbeta reverse. Sequenced by immunoSEQ multiplex PCR; TCRdb stores in-frame clones only, minus some. This table has some 150,000 clones, approximately 76% appearing once. This clonotype was sampled from a man aged 60-69 years in good health and CMV-seronegative. The rearrangement links TRBV7-6 to TRBJ2-5; 9 bases align to TRBD2. Sequencing was carried out using PBMCs. This CDR3 reads CASSLAGGQETQYF. As DNA, the CDR3 is TGTGCCAGCTCGTTGGCGGGGGGGCAGGAGACCCAGTACTTC.